The present TCR beta chain was sequenced within a study of T-cell memory formation after mild COVID-19. Study-level findings and limits: Nothing showed for sure that second-wave clones peaking on day 37 were SARS-CoV-2 specific.

This clonotype was counted between two and nine times. No antigen is known for it. In TCRdb, the 5' RACE reads were re-called with MiXCR into one record per CDR3 protein. Seen here are 580,000 or so distinct CDR3 sequences, around a sixth observed once, and the top ten hold about 8.1%. V shed 5 bases, J shed 3 bases, and the junction held 8 bases outside the gene matches. The CDR3 loop spans 15 amino acids. CDR1 DFQATT and CDR2 SNEGSKA come from the germline V gene (reference sequence). This TCR came from an adult woman who had mild COVID-19 (a few samples of this study predate the infection). Cell type and time point are not known. This rearrangement joins TRBV20-1 to TRBJ1-5; 9 bases match TRBD1. Sequencing used PBMCs or a T cell subset sorted from them (not recorded which). CDR3 residues: CSAGRTGANNQPQHF. CDR3 sequence (DNA): TGCAGTGCTGGCCGGACAGGGGCCAACAATCAGCCCCAGCATTTT.